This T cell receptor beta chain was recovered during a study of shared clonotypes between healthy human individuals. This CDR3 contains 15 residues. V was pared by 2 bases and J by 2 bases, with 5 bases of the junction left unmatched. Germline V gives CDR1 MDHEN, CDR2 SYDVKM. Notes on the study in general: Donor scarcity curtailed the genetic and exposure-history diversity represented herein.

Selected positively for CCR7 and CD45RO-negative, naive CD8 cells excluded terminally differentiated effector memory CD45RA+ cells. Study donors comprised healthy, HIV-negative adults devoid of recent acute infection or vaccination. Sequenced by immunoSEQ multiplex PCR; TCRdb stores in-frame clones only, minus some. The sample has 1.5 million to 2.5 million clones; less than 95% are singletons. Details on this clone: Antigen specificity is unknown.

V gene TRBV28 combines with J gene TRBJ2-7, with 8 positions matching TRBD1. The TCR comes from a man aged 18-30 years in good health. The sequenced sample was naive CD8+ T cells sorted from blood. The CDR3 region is CASSLRTGIPYEQYF. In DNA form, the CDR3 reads TGTGCCAGCAGTTTACGGACAGGGATTCCCTACGAGCAGTACTTC. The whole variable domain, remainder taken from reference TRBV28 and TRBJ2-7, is DVKVTQSSRYLVKRTGEKVFLECVQDMDHENMFWYRQDPGLGLRLIYFSYDVKMKEKGDIPEGYSVSREKKERFSLILESASTNQTSMYLCASSLRTGIPYEQYFGPGTRLTVT.